The table lists the clone carrying this TCR beta chain with a count of one. Its cognate antigen is unknown. TCR sequencing used cDNA made by reverse transcription of extracted RNA. Data came from immunoSEQ multiplex PCR; TCRdb stores just in-frame clones and leaves some out. The sample has 150,000 to 200,000 clones; 50% to 75% are singletons. The entry originates in a study of CD8+ T cells in alopecia areata. In the study overall: Treated patients swallowed 5 to 10 mg of oral tofacitinib twice daily. Study outcomes and limitations: Sequencing of scalp samples also includes resident alphabeta T cells from normal skin.

Stated treatment: oral pan-JAK inhibitor, 5-10 mg twice daily. This receptor was taken from a human donor with alopecia areata. Sequenced here: CD4+ T cells sorted from blood, sampled at approximately week 56, from a patient treated with tofacitinib.

The CDR3 DNA is TGTGCCAGCAGCTTGATTCTTACGAACACCGGGGAGCTGTTTTTT. This sequence encodes CASSLILTNTGELFF. The chain carries TRBV5-6 and TRBJ2-2; no clear D gene. V was pared by 1 base and J by 0 bases, with 7 bases between. The CDR3 is made up of 15 amino acids. Germline CDR1 and CDR2: SGHDT and YYEEEE.